The 12 T cell receptor beta chains in this list originate from one sample, sequenced in a study of T cells in Graves' hyperthyroidism and ophthalmopathy. TCR beta CDR3 regions were amplified from RNA transcripts. Researchers ran a first-round RT-PCR on the TCR CDR3 using the HTBI primer set. TCRdb redid the calling of the multiplex PCR reads with MiXCR, one entry per CDR3 protein. Among around 250,000 distinct CDR3 sequences, approximately 23% were seen once, and the ten largest hold approximately 32%. Source material: blood. The source is a woman between 40 and 50 years old with Graves' ophthalmopathy.

This clonotype was seen ten or more times. The chain has TRBV9 and TRBJ2-3; D is undetermined. V gave up 0 bases and J gave up 0 bases, with 8 bases separating them. Per the germline V gene, CDR1 is SGDLS and CDR2 is YYNGEE. The CDR3 length is 15 residues. CDR3 loop: CASSVDTASTDTQYF. The DNA of the CDR3 is TGTGCCAGCAGCGTAGATACAGCCAGCACAGATACGCAGTATTTT.

DNA for the CDR3: TGTGCCAGCTCCCAAGGGGGTGGCTACACCTTC. Its protein is CASSQGGGYTF. V gene TRBV12-3 or TRBV12-4 combines with J gene TRBJ1-2; D might be TRBD1 (6 bases). V was cut by 8 bases and J by 7 bases, with 11 bases left in between. The CDR3 length is 11 residues.

The J gene is TRBJ2-5, the V gene TRBV18; tentatively, D is TRBD1 (5 bases). This CDR3 spans 13 amino acids. Germline V gives CDR1 KGHSH, CDR2 LQKENI. The V end was cut by 5 bases, the J end by 4 bases, with 11 bases between. CDR3 DNA sequence: TGTGCCAGCTCATACGACAGAGCAGAGACCCAGTACTTC. Amino acids: CASSYDRAETQYF.

In its sample, this clonotype was seen a few times. The CDR3 bases are TGTGCCATCTACTCAGCGGGGGTCCACGAGCAGTACTTC. It encodes CAIYSAGVHEQYF. This sequence joins TRBV2 and TRBJ2-7; TRBD2 aligns across 8 bases. V shed 10 bases and J 5 bases; nucleotides not matched to a gene: 10. CDR1 and CDR2 from the germline V gene are SNHLY and FYNNEI. This CDR3 is 13 amino acids long.

Many counts were recorded for this clonotype. This chain connects TRBV7-2 to TRBJ1-1; D remains ambiguous. From germline, CDR1 is SGHTA and CDR2 FQGNSA. V lost 3 bases and J 4 bases, leaving 12 bases between the germline ends. The CDR3 is 14 residues long. DNA of the CDR3: TGTGCCAGCAGCTTGTGGGGATCAGGCACTGAAGCTTTCTTT. It specifies CASSLWGSGTEAFF. Combining the CDR3 with reference TRBV7-2 and TRBJ1-1 gives the whole variable domain GAGVSQSPSNKVTEKGKDVELRCDPISGHTALYWYRQSLGQGLEFLIYFQGNSAPDKSGLPSDRFSAERTGGSVSTLTIQRTQQEDSAVYLCASSLWGSGTEAFFGQGTRLTVV.

This clonotype has just one count. This chain joins TRBV5-1 and TRBJ1-1; a possible D gene is TRBD1 (5 bases). This CDR3 spans 16 amino acids. Trimming left V 2 bases short and J 8 bases short, with 22 bases between. The germline gives CDR1 SGHRS, CDR2 YFSETQ. The CDR3 bases are TGCGCCAGCAGCTTTTTACGAGGGGACTTAGGATCGGAAGCTTTCTTT. Residues: CASSFLRGDLGSEAFF.

This clonotype was observed at least ten times. The CDR3 nucleotides are TGTGCCAGCAGCCACCCACAGACAGGGAGCGCCTATAATTCACCCCTCCACTTT. Translated, it gives CASSHPQTGSAYNSPLHF. J is TRBJ1-6 and V is TRBV11-2, with 7 bases fitting TRBD1. This CDR3 is built from 18 residues. Germline CDR1 is SGHAT and CDR2 is FQNNGV. V dropped 5 bases and J dropped 2; count of bases not matched to a gene: 12. The whole variable domain, remainder taken from reference TRBV11-2 and TRBJ1-6, is EAGVAQSPRYKIIEKRQSVAFWCNPISGHATLYWYQQILGQGPKLLIQFQNNGVVDDSQLPKDRFSAERLKGVDSTLKIQPAKLEDSAVYLCASSHPQTGSAYNSPLHFGNGTRLTVT.

This CDR3 is CASSLQLGAAEAFF. The CDR3 DNA is TGTGCCAGCAGTTTGCAATTGGGGGCGGCTGAAGCTTTCTTT. V and J are TRBV6-5 and TRBJ1-1; D is perhaps TRBD1 (6 bases). This CDR3 comprises 14 residues. Trimming shortened V by 4 bases and J by 6 bases, and 15 bases separated the two germline ends. The V gene's germline CDR1 is MNHEY and CDR2 SVGAGI.

This clonotype has ten or more counts. The genes are TRBV24-1 and TRBJ2-7; possibly TRBD2 for D (5 bases). Germline-derived CDR1 and CDR2 are KGHDR and SFDVKD. Trimming took off 4 bases at V and 0 bases at J, with 9 bases between the two ends. This CDR3 is built from 14 residues. In DNA form, the CDR3 reads TGTGCCACCAGTGAAGCCCGGGACTCCTACGAGCAGTACTTC. It translates to CATSEARDSYEQYF.

This clonotype has at least ten counts. The V call is TRBV6-1, the J call TRBJ1-3, with a weak D call TRBD1 (5 bases). Deletions cut 2 bases from V and 0 bases from J, with 11 bases between. Germline V gene sequence: CDR1 MNHNS, CDR2 SASEGT. The CDR3 consists of 16 residues. CDR3 DNA: TGTGCCAGCAGTGAATATAAGGGGATCTCTGGAAACACCATATATTTT. Amino acids: CASSEYKGISGNTIYF.

J is TRBJ2-5 and V is TRBV5-1, with a possible D match to TRBD1 (8 bases). V was pared by 0 bases and J by 2 bases, with 17 bases between. The CDR3 is made up of 17 amino acids. Germline assignment: CDR1 SGHRS and CDR2 YFSETQ. The CDR3 loop is CASSLAFGQGGQETQYF. CDR3 DNA sequence: TGCGCCAGCAGCTTGGCCTTCGGACAGGGAGGGCAAGAGACCCAGTACTTC.

This clonotype was recorded at least ten times. The CDR3 here is CASRVDQSPLNTEAFF. The DNA for the CDR3 is TGTGCCAGTAGGGTAGACCAGAGTCCCTTGAACACTGAAGCTTTCTTT. The chain couples TRBV19 to TRBJ1-1; D not resolved. Germline CDR1 reads LNHDA; CDR2 reads SQIVND (reference sequence). The CDR3 has 16 residues. Between the trimmed V and J ends, which lost 6 bases and 0 bases, there was a span of 17 bases.